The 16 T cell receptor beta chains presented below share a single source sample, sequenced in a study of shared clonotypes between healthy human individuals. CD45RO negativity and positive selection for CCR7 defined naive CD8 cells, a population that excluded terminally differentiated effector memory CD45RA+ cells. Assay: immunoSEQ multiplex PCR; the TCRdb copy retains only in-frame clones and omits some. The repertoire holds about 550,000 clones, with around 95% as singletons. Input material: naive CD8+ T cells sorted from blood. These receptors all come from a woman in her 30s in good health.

For the CDR3, the DNA is TGTGCCAGCAGCCAGCTAGCGGGAGGGAGCAATGAGCAGTTCTTC. Protein product: CASSQLAGGSNEQFF. This chain uses TRBV7-6 with TRBJ2-1; 12 bases line up with TRBD2. Germline V CDR1 and CDR2: SGHVS, FNYEAQ. V shed 5 bases and J 6 bases; nucleotides not matched to a gene: 5. CDR3 length: 15 residues. The complete variable domain, with remaining parts taken from reference TRBV7-6 and TRBJ2-1, reads GAGVSQSPRYKVTKRGQDVALRCDPISGHVSLYWYRQALGQGPEFLTYFNYEAQQDKSGLPNDRFSAERPEGSISTLTIQRTEQRDSAMYRCASSQLAGGSNEQFFGPGTRLTVL.

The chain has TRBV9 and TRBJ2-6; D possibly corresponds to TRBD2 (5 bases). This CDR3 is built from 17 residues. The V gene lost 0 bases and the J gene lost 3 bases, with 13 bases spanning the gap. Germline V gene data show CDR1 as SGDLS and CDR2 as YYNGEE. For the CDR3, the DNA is TGTGCCAGCAGCGTAGTTCGTCGAGGAGGTGGGGCCAACGTCCTGACTTTC. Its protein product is CASSVVRRGGGANVLTF.

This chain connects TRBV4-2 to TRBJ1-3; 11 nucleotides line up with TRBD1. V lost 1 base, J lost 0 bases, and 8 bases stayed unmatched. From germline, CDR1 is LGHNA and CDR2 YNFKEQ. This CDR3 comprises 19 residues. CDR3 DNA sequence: TGTGCCAGCAGCCAAGGCCCTACCGGGACAGGGGGCTCTGGAAACACCATATATTTT. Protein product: CASSQGPTGTGGSGNTIYF.

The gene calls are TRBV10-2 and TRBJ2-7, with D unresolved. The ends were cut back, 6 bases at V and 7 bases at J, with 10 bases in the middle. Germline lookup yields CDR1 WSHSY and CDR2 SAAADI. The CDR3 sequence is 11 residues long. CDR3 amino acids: CASSHAREQYF. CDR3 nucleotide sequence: TGCGCCAGCAGCCACGCACGGGAGCAGTACTTC.

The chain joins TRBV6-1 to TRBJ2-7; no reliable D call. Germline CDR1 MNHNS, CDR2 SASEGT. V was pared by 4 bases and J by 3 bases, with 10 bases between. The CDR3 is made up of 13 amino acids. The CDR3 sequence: CASSAGTHYEQYF. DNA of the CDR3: TGTGCCAGCAGTGCTGGAACCCACTACGAGCAGTACTTC.

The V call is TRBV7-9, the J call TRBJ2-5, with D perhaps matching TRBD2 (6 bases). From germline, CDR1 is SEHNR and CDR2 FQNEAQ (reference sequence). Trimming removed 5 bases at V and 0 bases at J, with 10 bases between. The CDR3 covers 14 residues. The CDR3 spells CASSGGLNQETQYF. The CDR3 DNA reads TGTGCCAGCAGCGGGGGACTGAACCAAGAGACCCAGTACTTC.

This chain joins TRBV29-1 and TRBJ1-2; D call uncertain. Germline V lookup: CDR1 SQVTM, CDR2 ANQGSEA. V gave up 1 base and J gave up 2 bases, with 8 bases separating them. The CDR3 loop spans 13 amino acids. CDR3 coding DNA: TGCAGCGTTGAAGGAGGAGGGAACTATGGCTACACCTTC. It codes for CSVEGGGNYGYTF.

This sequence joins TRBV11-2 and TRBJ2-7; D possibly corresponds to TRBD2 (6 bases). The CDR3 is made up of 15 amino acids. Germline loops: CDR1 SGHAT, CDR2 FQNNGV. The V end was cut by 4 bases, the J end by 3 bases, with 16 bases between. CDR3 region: CASSYVTGTYYEQYF. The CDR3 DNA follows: TGTGCCAGCAGCTACGTGACCGGGACTTACTACGAGCAGTACTTC.

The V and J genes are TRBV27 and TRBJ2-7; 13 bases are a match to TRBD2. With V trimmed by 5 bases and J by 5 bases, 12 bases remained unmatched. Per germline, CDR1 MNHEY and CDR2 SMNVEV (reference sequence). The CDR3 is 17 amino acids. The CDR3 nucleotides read TGTGCCAGCAGTGACCTAGGACTAGCGGGAGCTGGGGACGAGCAGTACTTC. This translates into CASSDLGLAGAGDEQYF.

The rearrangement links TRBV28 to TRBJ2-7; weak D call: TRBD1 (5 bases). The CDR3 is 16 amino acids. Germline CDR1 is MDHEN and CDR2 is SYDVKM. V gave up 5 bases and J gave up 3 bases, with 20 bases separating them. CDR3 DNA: TGTGCCAGCAGTCCTCCCCGGCAGGGCCTGAACTACGAGCAGTACTTC. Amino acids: CASSPPRQGLNYEQYF.

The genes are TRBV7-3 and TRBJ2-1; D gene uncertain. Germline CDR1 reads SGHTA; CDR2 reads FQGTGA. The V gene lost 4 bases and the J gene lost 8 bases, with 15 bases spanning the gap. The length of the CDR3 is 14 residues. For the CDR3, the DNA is TGTGCCAGCAGCTCAAACGGGCCGGTGGATGAGCAGTTCTTC. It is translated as CASSSNGPVDEQFF.

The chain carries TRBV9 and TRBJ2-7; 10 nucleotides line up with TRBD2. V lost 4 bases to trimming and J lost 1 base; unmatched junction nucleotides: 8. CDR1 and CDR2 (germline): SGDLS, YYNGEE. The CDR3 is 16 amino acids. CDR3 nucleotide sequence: TGTGCCAGCAGCCCCCCGACTAGCGGGCGATCCTACGAGCAGTACTTC. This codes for CASSPPTSGRSYEQYF.

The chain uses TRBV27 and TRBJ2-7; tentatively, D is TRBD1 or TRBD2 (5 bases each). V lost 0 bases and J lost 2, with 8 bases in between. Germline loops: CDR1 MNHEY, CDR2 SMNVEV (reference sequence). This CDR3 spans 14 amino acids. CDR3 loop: CASSLSQGPYEQYF. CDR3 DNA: TGTGCCAGCAGTTTATCGCAGGGACCCTACGAGCAGTACTTC.

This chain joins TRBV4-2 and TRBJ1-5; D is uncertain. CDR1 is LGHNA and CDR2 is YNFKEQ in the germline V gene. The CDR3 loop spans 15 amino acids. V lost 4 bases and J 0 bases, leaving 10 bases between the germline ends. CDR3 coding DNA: TGTGCCAGCAGCCCGAATACCCTTAGCAATCAGCCCCAGCATTTT. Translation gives CASSPNTLSNQPQHF.

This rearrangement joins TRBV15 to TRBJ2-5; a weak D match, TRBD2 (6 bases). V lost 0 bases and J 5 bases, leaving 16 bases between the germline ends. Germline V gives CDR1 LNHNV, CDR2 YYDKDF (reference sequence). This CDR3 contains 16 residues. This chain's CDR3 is CATSRDRYSGGETQYF. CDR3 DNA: TGTGCCACCAGCAGAGATAGGTACTCCGGAGGGGAGACCCAGTACTTC.

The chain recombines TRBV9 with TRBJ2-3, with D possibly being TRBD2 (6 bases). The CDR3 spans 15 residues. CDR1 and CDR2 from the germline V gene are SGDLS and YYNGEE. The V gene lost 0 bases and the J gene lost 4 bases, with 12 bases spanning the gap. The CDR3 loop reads CASSVDGSIADTQYF. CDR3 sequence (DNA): TGTGCCAGCAGCGTAGACGGGAGTATAGCAGATACGCAGTATTTT.